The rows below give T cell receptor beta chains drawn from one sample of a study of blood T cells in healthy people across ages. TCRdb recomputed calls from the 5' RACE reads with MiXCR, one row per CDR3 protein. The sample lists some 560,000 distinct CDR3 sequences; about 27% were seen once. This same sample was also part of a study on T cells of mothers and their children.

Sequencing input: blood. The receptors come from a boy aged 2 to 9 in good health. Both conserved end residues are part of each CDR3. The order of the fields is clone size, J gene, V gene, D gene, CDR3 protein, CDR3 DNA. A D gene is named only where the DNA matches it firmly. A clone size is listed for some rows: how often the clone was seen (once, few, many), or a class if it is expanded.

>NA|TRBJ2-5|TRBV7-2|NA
CASSFYLGGETQYF
TGTGCCAGCAGCTTCTACCTTGGGGGGGAGACCCAGTACTTC
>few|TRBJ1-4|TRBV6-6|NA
CASSRDPEEKLFF
TGTGCCAGCAGCAGGGACCCGGAGGAAAAACTGTTTTTT
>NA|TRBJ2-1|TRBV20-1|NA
CSARTGRTLYNEQFF
TGCAGTGCGCGGACGGGCAGGACGTTATACAATGAGCAGTTCTTC
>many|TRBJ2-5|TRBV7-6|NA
CASSLAIQETQYF
TGTGCCAGCAGCTTAGCGATCCAAGAGACCCAGTACTTC
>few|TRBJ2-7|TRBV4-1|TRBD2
CASSQVVLAGEEQYF
TGCGCCAGCAGCCAAGTTGTCCTAGCGGGCGAAGAGCAGTACTTC
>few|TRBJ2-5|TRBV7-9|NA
CASRGPSGETQYF
TGTGCCAGCAGGGGGCCCTCTGGAGAGACCCAGTACTTC
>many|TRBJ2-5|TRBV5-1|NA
CASSRSVRNQETQYF
TGCGCCAGCAGTCGGAGCGTGAGGAACCAAGAGACCCAGTACTTC
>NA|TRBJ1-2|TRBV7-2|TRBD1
CASSSGQGEVGGYTF
TGTGCCAGCAGCTCTGGACAGGGAGAAGTGGGGGGCTACACCTTC
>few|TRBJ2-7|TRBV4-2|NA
CASSQRRAYEQYF
TGTGCCAGCAGCCAACGCAGGGCCTACGAGCAGTACTTC
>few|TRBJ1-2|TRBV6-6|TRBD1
CASSYTGTGRPGYTF
TGTGCCAGCAGTTACACCGGGACAGGGAGGCCTGGCTACACCTTC
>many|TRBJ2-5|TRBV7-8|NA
CASRGGQETQYF
TGTGCCAGCAGGGGCGGGCAAGAGACCCAGTACTTC
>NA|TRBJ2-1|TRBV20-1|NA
CSARDVQNHEQFF
TGCAGTGCCCGGGACGTTCAGAACCATGAGCAGTTCTTC
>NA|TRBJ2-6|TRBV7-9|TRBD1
CASSLGTGSFGANVLTF
TGTGCCAGCAGCTTAGGGACAGGGTCTTTTGGGGCCAACGTCCTGACTTTC
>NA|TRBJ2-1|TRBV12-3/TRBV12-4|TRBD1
CASSPGDRGLPLSSYNEEFF
TGTGCCAGCAGTCCAGGGGACAGGGGGCTACCCCTAAGCTCCTACAATGAGGAGTTCTTC
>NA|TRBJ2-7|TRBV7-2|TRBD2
CASSSLPGGAYEQHF
TGTGCCAGCAGCTCCCTGCCGGGGGGGGCGTACGAGCAGCACTTC
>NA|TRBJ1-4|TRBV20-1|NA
CSARDIQGKLFF
TGCAGTGCTAGAGATATACAAGGAAAACTGTTTTTT
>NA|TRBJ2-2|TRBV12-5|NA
CASGPGGPNTGELFF
TGTGCTAGTGGTCCCGGGGGCCCGAACACCGGGGAGCTGTTTTTT
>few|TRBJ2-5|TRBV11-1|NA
CASGLGRWETQYF
TGTGCCAGCGGACTCGGGCGCTGGGAGACCCAGTACTTC
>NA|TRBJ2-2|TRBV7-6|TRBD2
CASSPIAGVLGELFF
TGTGCCAGCAGCCCCATCGCGGGGGTGCTCGGGGAGCTGTTTTTT
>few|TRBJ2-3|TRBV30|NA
CAWIPGEPTDTQYF
TGTGCCTGGATCCCAGGGGAACCCACAGATACGCAGTATTTT
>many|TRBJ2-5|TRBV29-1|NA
CSVRFQETQYF
TGCAGCGTCCGTTTCCAAGAGACCCAGTACTTC
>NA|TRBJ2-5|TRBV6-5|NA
CASINREQETQYF
TGTGCCAGCATCAACAGGGAACAAGAGACCCAGTACTTC
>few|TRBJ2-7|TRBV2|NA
CASSEAYYGQYF
TGTGCCAGCAGTGAAGCTTACTACGGGCAGTACTTC
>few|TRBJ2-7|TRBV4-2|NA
CASSPGGPLAYEQYF
TGTGCCAGCAGCCCCGGTGGGCCCCTCGCCTACGAGCAGTACTTC
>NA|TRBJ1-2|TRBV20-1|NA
CSPNKSVGYGYTF
TGCAGTCCTAATAAGAGTGTTGGGTATGGCTACACCTTC
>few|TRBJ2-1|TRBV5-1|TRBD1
CASRLTGVSYNEQFF
TGCGCCAGCAGGTTGACAGGGGTCTCCTACAATGAGCAGTTCTTC
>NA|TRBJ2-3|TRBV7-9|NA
CASGRRVATSTDTQYF
TGTGCCAGCGGAAGAAGGGTAGCCACTAGCACAGACACGCAGTATTTT
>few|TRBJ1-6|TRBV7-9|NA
CASSLGASYNSPLHF
TGTGCCAGCAGCTTGGGGGCGAGCTATAATTCACCCCTCCACTTT
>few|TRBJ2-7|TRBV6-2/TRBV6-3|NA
CASTLSGTPHEQYF
TGTGCCAGCACCCTCAGTGGAACGCCCCACGAGCAGTACTTC
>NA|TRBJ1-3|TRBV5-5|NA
CASSLMAGEGNTIYF
TGTGCCAGCAGCTTGATGGCAGGGGAAGGAAACACCATATATTTT